This T cell receptor beta chain came from a study of blood T cell repertoires in COVID-19. Study details: From T cells, B-cell-depleted T cells, or PBMCs came the material, which was cDNA or gDNA.

The ends were cut back, 2 bases at V and 14 bases at J, with 16 bases in the middle. From germline, CDR1 is SGHTA and CDR2 FQGNSA. The CDR3 runs to 13 residues. Some clones are missing from TCRdb's copy, which holds only in-frame ones; the method was immunoSEQ multiplex PCR. The sample lists some 180,000 clones, 70% to 80% occurring once. Participants were aged about 18 to 95 years, lived in under 30 US areas, and enrolled virtually. Membership in each cohort depended on participant-reported clinical history. A case of COVID-19 had been met by exposed participants within 2 weeks before study entry. Sequencing input: PBMCs or T cells enriched from blood (not recorded which). The receptor was isolated from a man aged 55 to 70 who had been exposed to COVID-19. The chain carries TRBV7-2 and TRBJ2-1, with a tentative D call TRBD2 (6 bases). CDR3 nucleotide sequence: TGTGCCAGCAGCTTAACTTTATCGGGAGCTGAGTTCTTC. This translates into CASSLTLSGAEFF.